The source of this T cell receptor beta chain is a study of vaccination and CD4 T cells after COVID-19. On the study more broadly: Investigators stimulated cells with overlapping spike peptides drawn from SARS-CoV-2, HCoV-NL63, HCoV-OC43 and HCoV-229E. Overall study results and limits: Recorded median SARS-CoV-2-reactive clonotype numbers increased from about 20 to 38 without reaching significance.

The assay that was used to sequence DNA from cultured CD4+ T cells was the Oncomine TCR Beta short-read assay. TCRdb reprocessed the PCR reads via MiXCR and lists one record per CDR3 protein. The table has 17,000 or so distinct CDR3 sequences, around 29% seen once; the top ten hold approximately 14%. Remarks on this clonotype: Antigen specificity is unknown.

The CDR3 totals 15 residues. Per germline, CDR1 SGHRS and CDR2 YFSETQ. The V and J ends lost 4 bases and 3 bases respectively, with 16 bases between them. Treatment: approximately 11-day PBMC culture with coronavirus spike peptide pools or control peptides (ViraFEST assay). V gene TRBV5-1 combines with J gene TRBJ2-5, with a weak D call TRBD2 (5 bases). This receptor was obtained from a human donor with COVID-19. Sequences were obtained from cultured CD4+ T cells from blood. As DNA, the CDR3 is TGCGCCAGCAGCGGTGGTCGGGGTAGTGAAGAGACCCAGTACTTC. This codes for CASSGGRGSEETQYF. The whole variable domain, remainder taken from reference TRBV5-1 and TRBJ2-5, is KAGVTQTPRYLIKTRGQQVTLSCSPISGHRSVSWYQQTPGQGLQFLFEYFSETQRNKGNFPGRFSGRQFSNSRSEMNVSTLELGDSALYLCASSGGRGSEETQYFGPGTRLLVL.